This paragraph reports one TCR beta chain. The data were obtained in a study of T cell changes during pregnancy in multiple sclerosis. The CDR3 sequence is 15 residues long. Germline-derived CDR1 and CDR2 are LNHDA and SQIVND (reference sequence). V dropped 7 bases and J dropped 4; count of bases not matched to a gene: 10. The table came from immunoSEQ multiplex PCR; TCRdb's copy has only in-frame clones and leaves some out. The sample carries tens of thousands of clones, just over 90% recorded once. The sequences come from peripheral blood, collected after pregnancy. This chain connects TRBV19 to TRBJ2-5; 9 bases map to TRBD2. The sequence derives from a female donor with multiple sclerosis, enrolled in a pregnancy study. CDR3 loop: CASKDQGLAAETQYF. The CDR3 DNA reads as TGTGCCAGTAAAGATCAGGGACTAGCAGCAGAGACCCAGTACTTC.